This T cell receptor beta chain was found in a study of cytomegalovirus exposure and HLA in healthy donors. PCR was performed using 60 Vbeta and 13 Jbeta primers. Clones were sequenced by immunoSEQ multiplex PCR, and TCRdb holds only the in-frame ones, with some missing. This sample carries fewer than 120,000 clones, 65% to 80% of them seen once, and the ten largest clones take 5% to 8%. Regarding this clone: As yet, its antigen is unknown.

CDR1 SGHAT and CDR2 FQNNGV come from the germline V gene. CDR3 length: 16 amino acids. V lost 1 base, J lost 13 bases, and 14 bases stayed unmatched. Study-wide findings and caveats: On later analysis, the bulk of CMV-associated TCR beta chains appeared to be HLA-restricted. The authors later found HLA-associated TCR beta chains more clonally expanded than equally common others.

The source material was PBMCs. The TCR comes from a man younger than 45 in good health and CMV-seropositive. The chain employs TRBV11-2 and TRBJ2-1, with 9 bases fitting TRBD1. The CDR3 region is CASSLGLIQGAGTQFF. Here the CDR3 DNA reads TGTGCCAGCAGCTTAGGACTCATACAGGGGGCAGGAACCCAGTTCTTC.